This T cell receptor (beta chain) appears in the sequencing data of a study of breast tumors, draining lymph nodes, adjacent tissues. Study-wide results and limits: Luminal-like breast cancer showed significantly higher tumor–nontumor repertoire similarity than basal-like.

The CDR3 is 17 amino acids. Germline assignment: CDR1 SGHNT and CDR2 YYREEE (reference sequence). Comments on this clonotype: Its antigen is currently unknown. At one of its ends the junction is not consistent with the germline gene, which may arise from a read error.

Each CDR3 protein gets one entry after TCRdb re-called the multiplex PCR reads with MiXCR. This table holds some 14,000 distinct CDR3 sequences, around 54% found once. The rearrangement joins TRBV5-4 to TRBJ2-1; D possibly uses TRBD1 or TRBD2 (5 bases each). This clonotype was sampled from a female donor with breast cancer. Some clones in this sample may be carry-over from other donors' samples. Sequencing input: tumor-adjacent breast tissue. This CDR3 reads CASSRPGTESIYNEQFF. The CDR3 nucleotides are TGCGCCAGCAGCCGCCCCGGGACGGAATCTATATACAATGAGCAGTTCTTC.